This T cell receptor (beta chain) was recorded in a study of regulatory T cells in long-lasting Graves disease. General observations from the study: Having few samples may have compromised the accuracy.

Time point meaning: persistent/refractory GD, antithyroid drugs over 5 years with positive TRAb. Scientists built the TCR library using RNA that was extracted from PBMCs. The CDR3 is 14 residues long. Trimming cost V 1 base and J 5 bases; bases outside gene matches: 3. Germline-derived CDR1 and CDR2 are SGHVS and FNYEAQ. Note on this clonotype: The antigen remains unidentified.

Arm-PCR with iRepertoire HTBI primers amplified the CDR3 regions for these TCR beta libraries. MiXCR was run by TCRdb on the multiplex PCR reads, yielding one entry per CDR3 protein. There are about 470,000 distinct CDR3 sequences in the sample; less than 25% occur only once, and 6.5% to 10% lies in the top ten. The sequence derives from a female donor with Graves disease. The specimen comprised peripheral blood mononuclear cells (PBMCs), sampled when the disease was refractory, from a patient treated with antithyroid drugs. V and J are TRBV7-6 and TRBJ2-7, with TRBD2 identical over 9 bases. The CDR3 DNA reads TGTGCCAGCAGCTTAGGTAGCGGGAGTGACGAGCAGTACTTC. Its protein product is CASSLGSGSDEQYF.